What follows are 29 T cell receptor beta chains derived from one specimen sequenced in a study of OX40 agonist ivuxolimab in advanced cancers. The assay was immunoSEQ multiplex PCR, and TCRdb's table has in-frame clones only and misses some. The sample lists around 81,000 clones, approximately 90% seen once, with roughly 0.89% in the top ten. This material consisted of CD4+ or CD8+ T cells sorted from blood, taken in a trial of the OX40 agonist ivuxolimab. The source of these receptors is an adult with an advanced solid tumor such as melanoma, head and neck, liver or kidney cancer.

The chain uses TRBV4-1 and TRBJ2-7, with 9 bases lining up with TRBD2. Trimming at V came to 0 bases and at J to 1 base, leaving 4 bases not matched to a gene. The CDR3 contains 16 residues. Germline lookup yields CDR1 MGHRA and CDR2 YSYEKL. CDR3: CASSQDGGRESYEQYF. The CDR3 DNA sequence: TGCGCCAGCAGCCAAGACGGCGGGAGGGAATCCTACGAGCAGTACTTC.

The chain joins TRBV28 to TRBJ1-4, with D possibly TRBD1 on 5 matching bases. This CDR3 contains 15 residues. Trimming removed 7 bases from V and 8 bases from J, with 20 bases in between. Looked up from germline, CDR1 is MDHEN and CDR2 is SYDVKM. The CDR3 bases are TGTGCCAGCAACCCCGGGGGGGGAGGATGGGAAAAACTGTTTTTT. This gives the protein CASNPGGGGWEKLFF.

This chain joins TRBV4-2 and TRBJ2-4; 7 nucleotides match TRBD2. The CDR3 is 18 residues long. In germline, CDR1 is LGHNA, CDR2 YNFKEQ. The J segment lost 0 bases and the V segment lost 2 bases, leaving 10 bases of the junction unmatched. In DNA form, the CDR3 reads TGTGCCAGCAGCCAAACCGAACTAGCGCGGTTAGCCAAAAACATTCAGTACTTC. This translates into CASSQTELARLAKNIQYF.

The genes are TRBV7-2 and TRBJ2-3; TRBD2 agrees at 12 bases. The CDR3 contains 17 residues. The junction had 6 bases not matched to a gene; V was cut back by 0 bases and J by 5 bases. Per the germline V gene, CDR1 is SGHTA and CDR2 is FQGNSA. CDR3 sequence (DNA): TGTGCCAGCAGCTTAGCGCGGCTAGCGGGAGGGCGAGATACGCAGTATTTT. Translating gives CASSLARLAGGRDTQYF.

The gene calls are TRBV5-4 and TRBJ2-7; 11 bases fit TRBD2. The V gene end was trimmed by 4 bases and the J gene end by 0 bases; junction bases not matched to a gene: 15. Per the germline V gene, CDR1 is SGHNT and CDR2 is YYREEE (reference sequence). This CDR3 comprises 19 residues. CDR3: CASSARLAGRRGSSYEQYF. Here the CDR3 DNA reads TGTGCCAGCAGCGCCAGACTAGCGGGAAGAAGGGGGAGCTCCTACGAGCAGTACTTC.

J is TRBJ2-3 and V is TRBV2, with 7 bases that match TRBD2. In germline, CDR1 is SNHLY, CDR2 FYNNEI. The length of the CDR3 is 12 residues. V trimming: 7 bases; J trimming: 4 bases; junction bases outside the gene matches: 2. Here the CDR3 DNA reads TGTGCCAGCAAAGGACTAGCAGATACGCAGTATTTT. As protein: CASKGLADTQYF.

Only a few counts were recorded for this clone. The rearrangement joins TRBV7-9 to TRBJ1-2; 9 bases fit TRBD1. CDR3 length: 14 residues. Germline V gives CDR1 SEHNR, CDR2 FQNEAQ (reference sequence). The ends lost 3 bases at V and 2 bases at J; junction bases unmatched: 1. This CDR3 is CASSFGTGNYGYTF. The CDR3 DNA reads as TGTGCCAGCAGCTTTGGGACAGGGAACTATGGCTACACCTTC.

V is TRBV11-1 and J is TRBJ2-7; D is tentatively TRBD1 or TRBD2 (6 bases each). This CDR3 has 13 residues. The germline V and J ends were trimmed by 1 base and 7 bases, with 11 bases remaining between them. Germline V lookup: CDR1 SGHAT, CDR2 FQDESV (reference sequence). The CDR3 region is CASSLDRAGEQYF. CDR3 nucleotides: TGTGCCAGCAGCTTAGACAGGGCGGGAGAGCAGTACTTC.

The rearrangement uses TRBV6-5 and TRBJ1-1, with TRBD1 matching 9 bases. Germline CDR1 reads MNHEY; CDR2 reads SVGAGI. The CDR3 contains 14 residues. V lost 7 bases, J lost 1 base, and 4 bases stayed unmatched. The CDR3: CASNRGRGNTEAFF. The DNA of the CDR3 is TGTGCCAGCAACAGGGGGCGGGGGAACACTGAAGCTTTCTTT.

The CDR3 DNA reads as TGTGCCAGCACCCCGGACGGAGGGCTTGCCTACGAGCAGTACTTC. Translating it yields CASTPDGGLAYEQYF. This rearrangement joins TRBV28 to TRBJ2-7; TRBD2 might be the D (6 bases). The germline CDR1 and CDR2 sequences are MDHEN and SYDVKM. This CDR3 is built from 15 residues. The V and J ends lost 7 bases and 2 bases respectively, with 18 bases between them.

CDR3 sequence: CASSPLGGVGETQYF. CDR3 DNA sequence: TGTGCCAGCAGCCCTTTGGGGGGTGTTGGGGAGACCCAGTACTTC. V and J are TRBV9 and TRBJ2-5; D is perhaps TRBD2 (6 bases). The CDR3 runs 15 residues. Germline V gene sequence: CDR1 SGDLS, CDR2 YYNGEE. Trimming took 4 bases from V and 5 from J, leaving 18 bases between them.

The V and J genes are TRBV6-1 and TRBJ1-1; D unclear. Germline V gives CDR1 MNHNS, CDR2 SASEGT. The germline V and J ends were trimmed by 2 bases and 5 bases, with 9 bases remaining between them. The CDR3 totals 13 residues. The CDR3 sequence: CASSESWRTEAFF. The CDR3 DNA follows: TGTGCCAGCAGTGAAAGTTGGAGGACTGAAGCTTTCTTT.

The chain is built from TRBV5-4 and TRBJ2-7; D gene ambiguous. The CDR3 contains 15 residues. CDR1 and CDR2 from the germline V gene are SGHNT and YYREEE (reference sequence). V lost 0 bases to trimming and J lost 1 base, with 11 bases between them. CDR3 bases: TGTGCCAGCAGCTTGGATCTCCAAGGATCCTACGAGCAGTACTTC. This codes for CASSLDLQGSYEQYF.

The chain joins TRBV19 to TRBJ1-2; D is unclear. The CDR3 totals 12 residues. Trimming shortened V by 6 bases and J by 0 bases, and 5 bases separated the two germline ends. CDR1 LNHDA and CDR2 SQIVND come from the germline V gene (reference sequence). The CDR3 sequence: CASSRANYGYTF. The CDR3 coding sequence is TGTGCCAGTAGCCGTGCTAACTATGGCTACACCTTC.

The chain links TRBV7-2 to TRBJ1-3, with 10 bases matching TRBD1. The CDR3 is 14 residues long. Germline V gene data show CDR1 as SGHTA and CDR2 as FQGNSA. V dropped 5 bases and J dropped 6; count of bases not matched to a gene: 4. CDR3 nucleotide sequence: TGTGCCAGCAGCCGGGACAGGGGTGAAAACACCATATATTTT. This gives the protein CASSRDRGENTIYF.

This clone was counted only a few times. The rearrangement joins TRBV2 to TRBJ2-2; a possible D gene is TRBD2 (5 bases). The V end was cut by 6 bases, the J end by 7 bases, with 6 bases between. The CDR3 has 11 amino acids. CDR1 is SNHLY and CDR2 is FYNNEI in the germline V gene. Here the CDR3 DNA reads TGTGCCAGCAGCGGAGGCGGGGAGCTGTTTTTT. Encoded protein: CASSGGGELFF. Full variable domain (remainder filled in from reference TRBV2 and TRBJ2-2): EPEVTQTPSHQVTQMGQEVILRCVPISNHLYFYWYRQILGQKVEFLVSFYNNEISEKSEIFDDQFSVERPDGSNFTLKIRSTKLEDSAMYFCASSGGGELFFGEGSRLTVL.

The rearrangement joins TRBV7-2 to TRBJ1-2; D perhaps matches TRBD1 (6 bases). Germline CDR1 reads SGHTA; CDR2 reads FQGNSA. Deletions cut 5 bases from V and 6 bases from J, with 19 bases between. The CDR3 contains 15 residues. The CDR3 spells CASSPLNREGDGYTF. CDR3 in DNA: TGTGCCAGCAGCCCACTAAACAGGGAGGGGGATGGCTACACCTTC. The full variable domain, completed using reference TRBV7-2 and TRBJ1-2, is GAGVSQSPSNKVTEKGKDVELRCDPISGHTALYWYRQSLGQGLEFLIYFQGNSAPDKSGLPSDRFSAERTGGSVSTLTIQRTQQEDSAVYLCASSPLNREGDGYTFGSGTRLTVV.

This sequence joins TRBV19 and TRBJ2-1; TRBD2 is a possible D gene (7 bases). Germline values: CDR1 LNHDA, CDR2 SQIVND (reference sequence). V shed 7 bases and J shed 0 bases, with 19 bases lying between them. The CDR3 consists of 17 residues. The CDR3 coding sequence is TGTGCCAGTACCAATAGGGGGGGGTCGGACTCCTACAATGAGCAGTTCTTC. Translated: CASTNRGGSDSYNEQFF.

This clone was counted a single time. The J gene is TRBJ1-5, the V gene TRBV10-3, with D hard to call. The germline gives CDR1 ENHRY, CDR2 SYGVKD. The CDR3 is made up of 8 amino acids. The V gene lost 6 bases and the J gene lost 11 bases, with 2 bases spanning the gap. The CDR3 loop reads CAIRAQHF. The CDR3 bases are TGTGCCATCAGGGCCCAGCATTTT.

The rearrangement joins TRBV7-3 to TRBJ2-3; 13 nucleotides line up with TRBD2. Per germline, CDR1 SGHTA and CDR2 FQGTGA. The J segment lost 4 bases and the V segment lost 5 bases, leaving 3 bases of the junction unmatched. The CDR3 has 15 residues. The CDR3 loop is CASSRGLAGADTQYF. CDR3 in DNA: TGTGCCAGCAGCCGAGGACTAGCGGGAGCAGATACGCAGTATTTT.

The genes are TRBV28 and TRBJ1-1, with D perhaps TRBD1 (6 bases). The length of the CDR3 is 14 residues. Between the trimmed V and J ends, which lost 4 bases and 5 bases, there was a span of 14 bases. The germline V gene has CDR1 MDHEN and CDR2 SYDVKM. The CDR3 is CASSSSDRRTEAFF. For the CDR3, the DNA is TGTGCCAGCAGTTCCTCGGACAGAAGGACTGAAGCTTTCTTT.

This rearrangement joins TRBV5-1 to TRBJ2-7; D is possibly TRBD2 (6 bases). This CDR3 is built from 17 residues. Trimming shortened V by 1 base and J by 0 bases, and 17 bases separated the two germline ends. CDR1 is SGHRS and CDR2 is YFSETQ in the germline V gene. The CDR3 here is CASSLLVGGTSSYEQYF. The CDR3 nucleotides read TGCGCCAGCAGCTTGTTGGTAGGCGGGACGAGCTCCTACGAGCAGTACTTC.

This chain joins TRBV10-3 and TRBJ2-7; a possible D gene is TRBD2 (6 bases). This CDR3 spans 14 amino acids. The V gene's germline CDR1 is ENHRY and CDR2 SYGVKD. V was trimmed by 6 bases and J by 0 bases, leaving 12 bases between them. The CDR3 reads CAISGSAHSYEQYF. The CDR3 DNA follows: TGTGCCATCAGCGGGAGCGCCCACTCCTACGAGCAGTACTTC.

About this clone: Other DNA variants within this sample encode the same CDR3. CDR3 region: CAWSVQGNQPQHF. Written as DNA, the CDR3 is TGTGCCTGGAGTGTACAGGGCAATCAGCCCCAGCATTTT. The chain uses TRBV30 and TRBJ1-5; maybe TRBD1 (5 bases). CDR3 length: 13 residues. Trimming pared 0 bases from V and 2 bases from J, leaving 5 bases between. The V gene's germline CDR1 is GTSNPN and CDR2 SVGIG (reference sequence). The variable domain in full, completed from reference TRBV30 and TRBJ1-5, reads SQTIHQWPATLVQPVGSPLSLECTVEGTSNPNLYWYRQAAGRGLQLLFYSVGIGQISSEVPQNLSASRPQDRQFILSSKKLLLSDSGFYLCAWSVQGNQPQHFGDGTRLSIL.

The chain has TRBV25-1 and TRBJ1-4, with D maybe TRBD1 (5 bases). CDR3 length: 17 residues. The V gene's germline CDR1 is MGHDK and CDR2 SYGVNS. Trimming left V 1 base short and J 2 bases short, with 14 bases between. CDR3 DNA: TGTGCCAGCAGTGAATCGCTCAGGGCAATGACTAATGAAAAACTGTTTTTT. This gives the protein CASSESLRAMTNEKLFF.

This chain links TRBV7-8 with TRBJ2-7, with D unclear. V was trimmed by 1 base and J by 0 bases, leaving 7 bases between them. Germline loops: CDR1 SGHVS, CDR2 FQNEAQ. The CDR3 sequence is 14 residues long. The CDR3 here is CASSLVHSSYEQYF. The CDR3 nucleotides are TGTGCCAGCAGCTTAGTCCACAGCTCCTACGAGCAGTACTTC.

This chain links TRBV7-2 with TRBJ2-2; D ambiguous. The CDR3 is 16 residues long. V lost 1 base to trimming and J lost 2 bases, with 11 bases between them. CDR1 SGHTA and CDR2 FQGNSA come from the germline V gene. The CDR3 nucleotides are TGTGCCAGCAGCTTAGGGTCCGGAGCTAACACCGGGGAGCTGTTTTTT. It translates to CASSLGSGANTGELFF.

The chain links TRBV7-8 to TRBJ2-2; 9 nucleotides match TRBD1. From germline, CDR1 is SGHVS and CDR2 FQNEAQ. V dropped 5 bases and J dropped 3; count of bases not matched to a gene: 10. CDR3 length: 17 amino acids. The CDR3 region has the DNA TGTGCCAGCAGCCAGATCCCGGGGACAGGGTACACCGGGGAGCTGTTTTTT. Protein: CASSQIPGTGYTGELFF.

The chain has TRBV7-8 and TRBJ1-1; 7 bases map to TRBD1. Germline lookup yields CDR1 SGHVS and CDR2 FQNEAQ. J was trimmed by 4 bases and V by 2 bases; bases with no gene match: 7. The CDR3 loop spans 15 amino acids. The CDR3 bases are TGTGCCAGCAGCTTACAAGGCAGGGGGGGCACTGAAGCTTTCTTT. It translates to CASSLQGRGGTEAFF.